A single sample is the source of the 28 T cell receptor beta chains below, sequenced in a study of siplizumab effects on memory and regulatory T cells. The assay was immunoSEQ multiplex PCR, and TCRdb's table has in-frame clones only and misses some. The sample lists approximately 120,000 clones; around 90% were seen once. The specimen was Tregs sorted from blood. The receptor set was obtained from a human donor in good health.

The V gene is TRBV30, the J gene TRBJ1-5; D is uncertain. The V gene lost 1 base and the J gene lost 4 bases, with 8 bases spanning the gap. The CDR3 has 13 amino acids. Germline V gene lookup returns CDR1 GTSNPN and CDR2 SVGIG (reference sequence). CDR3 sequence: CAWSATRNQPQHF. Written as DNA, the CDR3 is TGTGCCTGGAGTGCTACCCGTAATCAGCCCCAGCATTTT. Full variable domain (missing parts from reference TRBV30 and TRBJ1-5): SQTIHQWPATLVQPVGSPLSLECTVEGTSNPNLYWYRQAAGRGLQLLFYSVGIGQISSEVPQNLSASRPQDRQFILSSKKLLLSDSGFYLCAWSATRNQPQHFGDGTRLSIL.

The rearrangement joins TRBV15 to TRBJ2-1, with TRBD2 identical over 8 bases. In germline, CDR1 is LNHNV, CDR2 YYDKDF (reference sequence). This CDR3 is 16 amino acids long. Trimming cost V 0 bases and J 7 bases; bases outside gene matches: 8. The CDR3 DNA reads TGTGCCACCAGCAGAGATGTAAGCGGGAGTCGGAATGAGCAGTTCTTC. Its translation is CATSRDVSGSRNEQFF.

The chain carries TRBV11-3 and TRBJ1-5; D may be TRBD1 (5 bases). Deletions cut 5 bases from V and 0 bases from J, with 14 bases between. The CDR3 length is 16 residues. CDR1 is SGHNT and CDR2 is YENEEA in the germline V gene. CDR3 residues: CASSLGLFNSNQPQHF. The CDR3 region has the DNA TGTGCCAGCAGCCTGGGACTTTTCAATAGCAATCAGCCCCAGCATTTT. Looking up the rest from reference TRBV11-3 and TRBJ1-5 gives the full variable domain: EAGVVQSPRYKIIEKKQPVAFWCNPISGHNTLYWYLQNLGQGPELLIRYENEEAVDDSQLPKDRFSAERLKGVDSTLKIQPAELGDSAVYLCASSLGLFNSNQPQHFGDGTRLSIL.

This clone appeared once. This CDR3 is CASSFSRRSLPYEQYF. DNA for the CDR3: TGTGCCAGCAGCTTTTCCAGACGATCTCTACCCTACGAGCAGTACTTC. The rearrangement joins TRBV11-2 to TRBJ2-7; unclear D gene. CDR3 size: 16 residues. The V gene's germline CDR1 is SGHAT and CDR2 FQNNGV. Trimming pared 3 bases from V and 2 bases from J, leaving 17 bases between. The full variable domain, its missing parts supplied by reference TRBV11-2 and TRBJ2-7, is EAGVAQSPRYKIIEKRQSVAFWCNPISGHATLYWYQQILGQGPKLLIQFQNNGVVDDSQLPKDRFSAERLKGVDSTLKIQPAKLEDSAVYLCASSFSRRSLPYEQYFGPGTRLTVT.

The chain recombines TRBV12-2 with TRBJ1-1. TRBV12-2 is annotated as a pseudogene. This CDR3 spans 9 amino acids. CDR3 sequence reads: CASRQEPFF. CDR3 nucleotides: TGTGCAAGTCGCCAAGAACCTTTCTTT.

The chain has TRBV2 and TRBJ2-5; D could derive from TRBD1 or TRBD2 (5 bases each). V lost 1 base, J lost 5 bases, and 14 bases lay in between. CDR1 and CDR2 from the germline V gene are SNHLY and FYNNEI. This CDR3 spans 15 amino acids. CDR3 DNA sequence: TGTGCCAGCAGTGAAGGGGGGTTAGCCGCCGAGACCCAGTACTTC. Amino acids: CASSEGGLAAETQYF.

J is TRBJ1-1 and V is TRBV13; possible D gene TRBD1, 6 bases. V was shortened by 2 bases and J by 2 bases, with 15 bases between the two germline ends. Germline-derived CDR1 and CDR2 are PRHDT and FYEKMQ (reference sequence). The CDR3 length is 16 residues. The CDR3 is CASSLSYREGNTEAFF. Written as DNA, the CDR3 is TGTGCCAGCAGCTTAAGCTACAGGGAGGGAAACACTGAAGCTTTCTTT.

The genes are TRBV19 and TRBJ1-2; no firm D call. Trimming shortened V by 3 bases and J by 0 bases, and 5 bases separated the two germline ends. CDR3 length equals 13 residues. CDR1 and CDR2 (germline): LNHDA, SQIVND (reference sequence). The CDR3 nucleotides are TGTGCCAGTAGTATGGCGGCTAACTATGGCTACACCTTC. This codes for CASSMAANYGYTF.

The chain joins TRBV19 to TRBJ1-2, with D unresolved. The V and J ends lost 3 bases and 5 bases respectively, with 10 bases between them. The CDR3 loop spans 13 amino acids. Germline CDR1 is LNHDA and CDR2 is SQIVND (reference sequence). The CDR3 coding sequence is TGTGCCAGTAGTATGCGAACAGAATATGGCTACACCTTC. It is translated as CASSMRTEYGYTF.

CDR3 sequence: CASSPSPGQGIHEQYF. Written as DNA, the CDR3 is TGTGCCAGCAGTCCTAGCCCGGGACAGGGAATCCACGAGCAGTACTTC. This chain uses TRBV4-2 with TRBJ2-7, with TRBD1 identical over 9 bases. Germline V gives CDR1 LGHNA, CDR2 YNFKEQ. The CDR3 is 16 residues long. J was trimmed by 5 bases and V by 6 bases; bases with no gene match: 14.

V and J are TRBV19 and TRBJ1-6; no reliable D call. This CDR3 comprises 14 residues. CDR1 and CDR2 (germline): LNHDA, SQIVND (reference sequence). V was trimmed by 3 bases and J by 7 bases, leaving 10 bases between them. DNA of the CDR3: TGTGCCAGTAGTATTGGTATGAGGAATTCACCCCTCCACTTT. As protein: CASSIGMRNSPLHF.

The rearrangement links TRBV27 to TRBJ2-3; D is unclear. Trimming took off 5 bases at V and 1 base at J, with 7 bases between the two ends. CDR1 is MNHEY, CDR2 SMNVEV, per germline (reference sequence). The CDR3 sequence is 13 residues long. The DNA of the CDR3 is TGTGCCAGCAGTGCGCAGGGCACAGATACGCAGTATTTT. It specifies CASSAQGTDTQYF.

This chain uses TRBV18 with TRBJ1-3; D is unresolved. Germline V lookup: CDR1 KGHSH, CDR2 LQKENI. The V gene lost 3 bases and the J gene lost 2 bases, with 5 bases spanning the gap. The length of the CDR3 is 13 residues. The CDR3 region is CASSPSPGNTIYF. The CDR3 bases are TGTGCCAGCTCACCCTCTCCTGGAAACACCATATATTTT.

This clone was detected only once. This chain links TRBV5-1 with TRBJ2-5; D is unclear. V was trimmed by 5 bases and J by 5 bases, leaving 13 bases between them. The CDR3 contains 13 residues. Germline V lookup: CDR1 SGHRS, CDR2 YFSETQ. The CDR3 protein is CASRGNSSETQYF. CDR3 DNA sequence: TGCGCCAGCAGGGGCAATAGTAGTGAGACCCAGTACTTC.

The chain employs TRBV10-3 and TRBJ2-1; possible D gene TRBD2, 5 bases. The germline V and J ends were trimmed by 6 bases and 2 bases, with 8 bases remaining between them. Germline CDR1 reads ENHRY; CDR2 reads SYGVKD. CDR3 length: 13 residues. The CDR3 DNA sequence: TGTGCCATCAGCATACTAGCCTACAATGAGCAGTTCTTC. The encoded protein is CAISILAYNEQFF.

This chain connects TRBV7-9 to TRBJ2-3; either TRBD1 or TRBD2 may fit D (5 bases each). The CDR3 consists of 17 residues. V dropped 5 bases and J dropped 2 bases, with 20 bases sitting between them. Germline loops: CDR1 SEHNR, CDR2 FQNEAQ (reference sequence). As DNA, the CDR3 is TGTGCCAGCAGCCAGGCTGGGACCTTCTACGCCACAGATACGCAGTATTTT. Protein sequence: CASSQAGTFYATDTQYF.

The gene calls are TRBV30 and TRBJ1-2; tentatively, D is TRBD1 (5 bases). Germline loops: CDR1 GTSNPN, CDR2 SVGIG (reference sequence). The CDR3 consists of 13 residues. Trimming left V 2 bases short and J 8 bases short, with 15 bases between. CDR3 region: CAWSLGGSGGYTF. As DNA, the CDR3 is TGTGCCTGGAGTCTTGGGGGTTCGGGCGGCTACACCTTC.

V usage is TRBV12-5 and J usage is TRBJ2-3, with TRBD2 matching over 10 bases. The ends lost 0 bases at V and 4 bases at J; junction bases unmatched: 4. Germline values: CDR1 LGHNT, CDR2 FRNRAP. The CDR3 loop spans 16 amino acids. The CDR3 is CASGLVLAGVPDTQYF. The CDR3 region has the DNA TGTGCTAGTGGTTTGGTTCTAGCGGGAGTACCAGATACGCAGTATTTT.

V and J are TRBV7-2 and TRBJ2-3; possibly TRBD2 for D (6 bases). The germline V and J ends were trimmed by 6 bases and 6 bases, with 13 bases remaining between them. The CDR3 runs to 13 residues. Germline loops: CDR1 SGHTA, CDR2 FQGNSA. The CDR3 protein is CASRPPSVDTQYF. The CDR3 DNA reads as TGTGCCAGCAGACCGCCTAGCGTCGATACGCAGTATTTT.

V usage is TRBV7-9 and J usage is TRBJ2-5; TRBD1 aligns across 7 bases. In germline, CDR1 is SEHNR, CDR2 FQNEAQ (reference sequence). The CDR3 has 14 amino acids. The trim removed 2 bases at V and 4 bases at J, leaving 4 bases unmatched. In DNA form, the CDR3 reads TGTGCCAGCAGCTTAACAGGGGCGCGAGAGACCCAGTACTTC. Translation: CASSLTGARETQYF.

The V call is TRBV7-9, the J call TRBJ1-4; TRBD1 is a possible D gene (6 bases). Trimming shortened V by 4 bases and J by 8 bases, and 14 bases separated the two germline ends. This CDR3 spans 14 amino acids. Per the germline V gene, CDR1 is SEHNR and CDR2 is FQNEAQ (reference sequence). This CDR3 is CASSWGTPNEKLFF. The CDR3 DNA reads TGTGCCAGCAGCTGGGGGACACCCAACGAAAAACTGTTTTTT.

This clone came up once. J is TRBJ1-2 and V is TRBV28; D remains ambiguous. The germline V gene has CDR1 MDHEN and CDR2 SYDVKM. V lost 8 bases, J lost 8 bases, and 15 bases lay in between. The CDR3 is 12 residues long. CDR3 nucleotides: TGTGCCAGCCAGACCGGTAGAGACGGCTACACCTTC. This codes for CASQTGRDGYTF.

This chain links TRBV5-4 with TRBJ1-1; no firm D call. Germline-derived CDR1 and CDR2 are SGHNT and YYREEE (reference sequence). The V end lost 2 bases, the J end lost 1 base, and 3 bases lay between the germline ends. CDR3 size: 12 residues. CDR3 nucleotides: TGTGCCAGCAGCTTCAGGAACACTGAAGCTTTCTTT. Its protein product is CASSFRNTEAFF.

The rearrangement uses TRBV6-1 and TRBJ1-5; 9 bases are a match to TRBD1. Losses at the gene ends were 3 bases for V and 4 bases for J; bases not matched to a gene: 10. CDR3 size: 17 residues. Germline CDR1 MNHNS, CDR2 SASEGT. This CDR3 reads CASSDYRDRAMNQPQHF. Written as DNA, the CDR3 is TGTGCCAGCAGTGATTACCGGGACAGGGCGATGAATCAGCCCCAGCATTTT.

This chain links TRBV19 with TRBJ2-3; TRBD2 matches at 9 bases. CDR1 and CDR2 (germline): LNHDA, SQIVND (reference sequence). The length of the CDR3 is 15 residues. The ends lost 4 bases at V and 2 bases at J; junction bases unmatched: 4. Here the CDR3 reads CASSTLAGYTDTQYF. For the CDR3, the DNA is TGTGCCAGTAGTACCCTAGCGGGGTACACAGATACGCAGTATTTT.

This clone was observed a few times. The chain joins TRBV18 to TRBJ2-7; no firm D call. Trimming took 2 bases from V and 0 from J, leaving 8 bases between them. Germline V gene lookup returns CDR1 KGHSH and CDR2 LQKENI. The CDR3 has 14 residues. Here the CDR3 reads CASSPGSSSYEQYF. CDR3 DNA: TGTGCCAGCTCACCAGGAAGTAGCTCCTACGAGCAGTACTTC.

The chain links TRBV27 to TRBJ2-6, with D hard to call. Germline values: CDR1 MNHEY, CDR2 SMNVEV (reference sequence). V gave up 2 bases and J gave up 3 bases, with 8 bases separating them. CDR3 size: 15 residues. The CDR3 region has the DNA TGTGCCAGCAGTTTACTGGGGAATGGGGCCAACGTCCTGACTTTC. It is translated as CASSLLGNGANVLTF.

Note on this clone: The germline gene is not matched at one end of the junction; a read error may be the cause. The chain carries TRBV19 and TRBJ2-1; TRBD2 might be the D (7 bases). Germline V gene sequence: CDR1 LNHDA, CDR2 SQIVND (reference sequence). This CDR3 has 15 amino acids. The DNA of the CDR3 is TGTGCCAGTAGCCCTGGGGGGGGGCGCTACGATGAGCAGTTCTTC. Amino acid sequence: CASSPGGGRYDEQFF. The variable domain in full, with the rest retrieved from reference TRBV19 and TRBJ2-1, is DGGITQSPKYLFRKEGQNVTLSCEQNLNHDAMYWYRQDPGQGLRLIYYSQIVNDFQKGDIAEGYSVSREKKESFPLTVTSAQKNPTAFYLCASSPGGGRYDEQFFGPGTRLTVL.